Listed here are 26 T cell receptor beta chains from one sample, sequenced in a study. Each CDR3 protein is one row after TCRdb ran MiXCR on the 5' RACE reads. The repertoire has around 43,000 distinct CDR3 sequences, under 20% of them found once; the top ten carry under 3.5%. The sample consisted of naive CD4+ T cells sorted from a lymph node. The subset: naive CD4+ T cells, CD4+CD45RA+CD25-. The receptor set was obtained from a female donor with breast cancer.

Points on this clonotype: A much more abundant neighbour one base away suggests this may be a read error. The chain uses TRBV6-6 and TRBJ2-2, with TRBD2 matching 9 bases. Unmatched junction bases numbered 8, after V lost 7 bases and J lost 2 bases. The CDR3 contains 16 residues. CDR1 is MNHNY, CDR2 SVGAGI, per germline (reference sequence). The DNA for the CDR3 is TGTGCCAGCACCACCGGGACTAGCACCAACACCGGGGAGCTGTTTTTT. This sequence encodes CASTTGTSTNTGELFF.

The chain is built from TRBV29-1 and TRBJ1-1; 7 bases are a match to TRBD1. Germline trimming cut 4 bases from V and 0 bases from J; bases unmatched to any gene: 5. This CDR3 has 14 residues. Germline V gene lookup returns CDR1 SQVTM and CDR2 ANQGSEA. CDR3 sequence: CSVGEGAVNTEAFF. In DNA, the CDR3 is TGCAGCGTTGGAGAGGGGGCTGTGAACACTGAAGCTTTCTTT.

V usage is TRBV24-1 and J usage is TRBJ1-5; unclear D gene. Trimming removed 5 bases at V and 0 bases at J, with 7 bases between. The length of the CDR3 is 14 residues. Germline V gene sequence: CDR1 KGHDR, CDR2 SFDVKD. The chain's CDR3 is CATSADTSNQPQHF. The CDR3 DNA is TGTGCCACCAGTGCCGACACTAGCAATCAGCCCCAGCATTTT.

This clonotype was seen many times. The V call is TRBV7-3, the J call TRBJ1-6, with 7 bases matching TRBD1. The V gene's germline CDR1 is SGHTA and CDR2 FQGTGA. The V segment lost 5 bases and the J segment 5 bases; nucleotides outside the gene matches: 3. The CDR3 totals 14 residues. The CDR3: CASSLGTDNSPLHF. As DNA, the CDR3 is TGTGCCAGCAGCCTAGGGACAGATAATTCACCCCTCCACTTT.

About this clonotype itself: The junction and the germline gene differ at one end; a read error may be behind it. The rearrangement joins TRBV5-1 to TRBJ2-1, with unresolved D. The CDR3 is made up of 14 amino acids. Germline CDR1 reads SGHRS; CDR2 reads YFSETQ. The CDR3 protein is CASSFWESSNEQCF. As DNA, the CDR3 is TGCGCCAGCAGCTTTTGGGAAAGCTCCAATGAGCAGTGCTTC.

This clonotype was seen ten or more times. The chain recombines TRBV7-2 with TRBJ2-3, with 7 positions matching TRBD2. Germline lookup yields CDR1 SGHTA and CDR2 FQGNSA. V lost 5 bases to trimming and J lost 1 base; unmatched junction nucleotides: 9. This CDR3 comprises 16 residues. Here the CDR3 reads CASSLGRARGTDTQYF. DNA of the CDR3: TGTGCCAGCAGCCTGGGGAGGGCCAGGGGCACAGATACGCAGTATTTT.

This clonotype occurred a few times. This chain connects TRBV10-3 to TRBJ2-7; D might be TRBD1 (5 bases). There are 16 residues in the CDR3. Germline V gene sequence: CDR1 ENHRY, CDR2 SYGVKD. With 4 bases removed from V and 3 bases from J, the gap between germline ends came to 19 bases. The CDR3 is CAISVGAPGVSYEQYF. CDR3 sequence (DNA): TGTGCCATCAGTGTAGGGGCCCCGGGCGTAAGCTACGAGCAGTACTTC.

The CDR3 coding sequence is TGCAGTGCTAGTAACAGGGCCCTCCAAGAGACCCAGTACTTC. It yields the protein CSASNRALQETQYF. The J gene is TRBJ2-5, the V gene TRBV20-1; D is possibly TRBD1 (6 bases). V lost 3 bases and J lost 1, with 12 bases in between. CDR1 is DFQATT and CDR2 is SNEGSKA in the germline V gene (reference sequence). The CDR3 is 14 residues long.

This clonotype occurred a few times. The V call is TRBV18, the J call TRBJ2-7; 8 positions agree with TRBD1. V was clipped by 3 bases and J by 6 bases; unmatched bases: 4. Germline loops: CDR1 KGHSH, CDR2 LQKENI. The CDR3 has 13 residues. The CDR3 bases are TGTGCCAGCTCACCGGACAGGGCACTCGAGCAGTACTTC. This encodes CASSPDRALEQYF.

This clonotype has ten or more counts. The chain employs TRBV12-3 or TRBV12-4 and TRBJ2-1, with 11 bases matching TRBD2. This CDR3 has 15 residues. Trimming cost V 6 bases and J 6 bases; bases outside gene matches: 7. The DNA for the CDR3 is TGTGCCAGCAGCAATCCTAGCGGGAGGCCCAATGAGCAGTTCTTC. Translating it yields CASSNPSGRPNEQFF.

This chain uses TRBV29-1 with TRBJ2-5; possibly TRBD1 for D (5 bases). Deletions cut 6 bases from V and 2 bases from J, with 10 bases between. The CDR3 is made up of 12 amino acids. Germline assignment: CDR1 SQVTM and CDR2 ANQGSEA. CDR3 nucleotides: TGCAGCGTCCGACAGACTCAAGAGACCCAGTACTTC. Translated, it gives CSVRQTQETQYF.

There are a few counts of this clonotype. The rearrangement joins TRBV4-2 to TRBJ2-2; a possible D gene is TRBD1 (6 bases). Germline V gene data show CDR1 as LGHNA and CDR2 as YNFKEQ. The CDR3 consists of 23 residues. Trimming removed 4 bases at V and 4 bases at J, with 37 bases between. CDR3 protein: CASSRYNNGGDTRRLRGTGELFF. As DNA, the CDR3 is TGTGCCAGCAGCCGATACAACAACGGTGGGGACACTAGACGTCTTCGGGGCACCGGGGAGCTGTTTTTT.

This clonotype was observed many times. The genes are TRBV7-2 and TRBJ2-3; D possibly corresponds to TRBD1 (6 bases). Germline CDR1 reads SGHTA; CDR2 reads FQGNSA. V was pared by 4 bases and J by 5 bases, with 13 bases between. This CDR3 is 14 amino acids long. The CDR3 loop reads CASSSRGRGDTQYF. The CDR3 bases are TGTGCCAGCAGCTCGAGGGGCAGGGGAGATACGCAGTATTTT.

This clonotype appeared a few times. The CDR3 sequence: CSADSGGGETQYF. CDR3 sequence (DNA): TGCAGTGCTGACAGCGGGGGGGGAGAGACCCAGTACTTC. The chain links TRBV20-1 to TRBJ2-5; 10 bases agree with TRBD2. CDR1 is DFQATT and CDR2 is SNEGSKA in the germline V gene (reference sequence). The CDR3 spans 13 residues. V lost 5 bases, J lost 4 bases, and 4 bases stayed unmatched.

This clonotype was observed many times. For the CDR3, the DNA is TGTGCCAGCAGCTCCGGACTAGCGACAGATACGCAGTATTTT. Translated, it gives CASSSGLATDTQYF. The chain combines TRBV7-2 with TRBJ2-3; TRBD2 matches 9 bases. The CDR3 covers 14 residues. Germline V gene sequence: CDR1 SGHTA, CDR2 FQGNSA. V gave up 4 bases and J gave up 3 bases; unmatched junction bases: 2.

This clonotype was counted only a few times. This rearrangement joins TRBV27 to TRBJ2-3; possibly TRBD2 for D (5 bases). The germline CDR1 and CDR2 sequences are MNHEY and SMNVEV (reference sequence). V lost 5 bases and J 5 bases, leaving 11 bases between the germline ends. There are 13 residues in the CDR3. CDR3 in DNA: TGTGCCAGCAGTACCACTAGGGTAGATACGCAGTATTTT. This encodes CASSTTRVDTQYF.

This clonotype was seen a few times. The junction does not match germline at one end; this may be a read error. The V and J genes are TRBV10-3 and TRBJ1-2; a possible D gene is TRBD1 (5 bases). CDR3 length equals 15 residues. Looked up from germline, CDR1 is ENHRY and CDR2 is SYGVKD. As DNA, the CDR3 is TGTGCCAACAGTGAACCTCCCTGGGGGAACTATGGCTACACCTTC. It is translated as CANSEPPWGNYGYTF.

This clonotype is medium-sized by share. The rearrangement links TRBV12-3 or TRBV12-4 to TRBJ1-2; D remains ambiguous. The CDR3 covers 14 residues. The V and J ends lost 6 bases and 8 bases respectively, with 19 bases between them. CDR3 residues: CASSPNGLTGGYTF. CDR3 DNA sequence: TGTGCCAGCAGCCCAAACGGCCTTACGGGGGGCTACACCTTC.

There are a few counts of this clonotype. The chain has TRBV28 and TRBJ1-5; TRBD1 is a possible D gene (5 bases). Germline loops: CDR1 MDHEN, CDR2 SYDVKM. Trimming shortened V by 4 bases and J by 0 bases, and 16 bases separated the two germline ends. The CDR3 extends over 17 amino acids. The CDR3 region has the DNA TGTGCCAGCAGTTCACTAGACAGCCGTTATAGCAATCAGCCCCAGCATTTT. This codes for CASSSLDSRYSNQPQHF.

The genes are TRBV5-4 and TRBJ2-4; TRBD2 matches at 7 bases. The CDR3 contains 14 residues. Germline CDR1 reads SGHNT; CDR2 reads YYREEE (reference sequence). With V trimmed by 0 bases and J by 11 bases, 8 bases remained unmatched. The DNA for the CDR3 is TGTGCCAGCAGCTTGGTTGGGGAGGGGAACGTTCAGTACTTC. Protein product: CASSLVGEGNVQYF.

This clonotype was detected many times. The CDR3: CASSKDRNEQFF. The CDR3 nucleotides read TGCGCCAGCAGCAAGGACAGAAATGAGCAGTTCTTC. V and J are TRBV5-1 and TRBJ2-1; possibly TRBD1 for D (6 bases). V was clipped by 4 bases and J by 7 bases, with 9 bases between them. Looked up from germline, CDR1 is SGHRS and CDR2 is YFSETQ. This CDR3 is 12 amino acids long.

The rearrangement uses TRBV5-1 and TRBJ2-1; the D call may be TRBD1 or TRBD2 (5 bases each). V was cut by 0 bases and J by 1 base, with 8 bases left in between. This CDR3 region has 15 residues. The germline V gene encodes CDR1 SGHRS and CDR2 YFSETQ. CDR3 bases: TGCGCCAGCAGCTTGGGGGGCGGGTCCTACAATGAGCAGTTCTTC. This gives the protein CASSLGGGSYNEQFF.

V gene TRBV2 combines with J gene TRBJ1-6; D gene ambiguous. The CDR3 extends over 14 amino acids. Trimming stripped 4 bases from V and 9 bases from J, with 13 bases between. Germline CDR1 reads SNHLY; CDR2 reads FYNNEI. The CDR3 is CASSGTSPISPLHF. The CDR3 DNA is TGTGCCAGCAGTGGGACTTCGCCCATTTCACCCCTCCACTTT.

As regards this clonotype: As the CDR3 is not closed by the conserved phenylalanine or tryptophan, this likely results from a read error. J is TRBJ1-1 and V is TRBV5-1; TRBD1 matches at 8 bases. With 0 bases clipped from V and 2 bases from J, the junction kept 9 bases outside the gene matches. CDR1 SGHRS and CDR2 YFSETQ come from the germline V gene. The CDR3 contains 17 residues. The CDR3 loop is CASSLGVGTGENTEAFV. As DNA, the CDR3 is TGCGCCAGCAGCTTGGGTGTTGGGACAGGAGAAAACACTGAAGCTTTCGTT.

This clonotype was observed a handful of times. The chain recombines TRBV20-1 with TRBJ2-3; the match to TRBD2 covers 8 bases. The CDR3 length is 14 residues. Trimming at V came to 0 bases and at J to 6 bases, leaving 5 bases not matched to a gene. CDR1 DFQATT and CDR2 SNEGSKA come from the germline V gene (reference sequence). CDR3 nucleotides: TGCAGTGCTAGAGATCCCAGCGGGAGTGATACGCAGTATTTT. Encoded protein: CSARDPSGSDTQYF.

The chain couples TRBV30 to TRBJ1-2; D possibly corresponds to TRBD1 (5 bases). The CDR3 contains 13 residues. The germline V and J ends were trimmed by 1 base and 4 bases, with 10 bases remaining between them. Germline assignment: CDR1 GTSNPN and CDR2 SVGIG (reference sequence). The CDR3 is CAWSDPQGYGYTF. The CDR3 DNA is TGTGCCTGGAGTGACCCCCAGGGCTATGGCTACACCTTC. The full variable domain, completed using reference TRBV30 and TRBJ1-2, is SQTIHQWPATLVQPVGSPLSLECTVEGTSNPNLYWYRQAAGRGLQLLFYSVGIGQISSEVPQNLSASRPQDRQFILSSKKLLLSDSGFYLCAWSDPQGYGYTFGSGTRLTVV.